The clone carrying this TCR beta chain has a count of ten or more. V lost 3 bases and J lost 6, with 15 bases in between. In germline, CDR1 is DFQATT, CDR2 SNEGSKA (reference sequence). The CDR3 is 14 amino acids. The source of the sample is a study of T-cell reconstitution after alpha-beta-depleted transplantation in children. The library targeted TCRbeta and was prepared with unique molecular identifiers. MiXCR, applied by TCRdb to the PCR reads, yields one record per CDR3 protein. This table holds under 300,000 distinct CDR3 sequences, approximately 10% found once. The receptor was derived from a male patient aged 2-15 years who had a stem cell transplant for chronic granulomatous disease, so the T cells may come from the graft donor. V and J are TRBV20-1 and TRBJ2-1; TRBD1 or TRBD2 may be the D gene (5 bases each). The source material was peripheral blood, sampled 180 days after TCRalphabeta/CD19-depleted stem cell transplant. The CDR3 loop is CSARGERGPNEQFF. The CDR3 DNA reads as TGCAGTGCTAGGGGGGAACGTGGTCCCAATGAGCAGTTCTTC.